Following are 16 T cell receptor beta chains from one sample sequenced in a study of blood T cell repertoires in COVID-19 (dated by TCRdb to between 2020 and 2021). Libraries were built with the immunoSEQ multiplex PCR assay. Drawn from immuneACCESS, this table holds only the in-frame rearrangements with V and J called that TCRdb kept. Clones are partly lost; checked studies trace under half to an unresolved V gene and leave the rest unexplained. The sample has around 170,000 clones on record, around 84% of them singletons. The ten largest make up approximately 14% of the sample. The specimen sequenced was peripheral blood. These receptors originate from a man between 25 and 39 years old with active or convalescent COVID-19.

V is TRBV28 and J is TRBJ1-5; D might be TRBD1 (5 bases). CDR1 and CDR2 (germline): MDHEN, SYDVKM. This CDR3 is built from 16 residues. Trimming cost V 1 base and J 0 bases, with 10 bases left between them. DNA of the CDR3: TGTGCCAGCAGTTTATATGGGGCCGATAGCAATCAGCCCCAGCATTTT. Translation: CASSLYGADSNQPQHF.

Concerning this clone itself: Other nucleotide sequences in the sample specify the same CDR3. V is TRBV28 and J is TRBJ1-2, with 7 nucleotides matching TRBD1. With V trimmed by 7 bases and J by 5 bases, 4 bases remained unmatched. Germline V CDR1 and CDR2: MDHEN, SYDVKM. This CDR3 comprises 12 residues. The CDR3 here is CASTQGGYGYTF. The CDR3 DNA is TGTGCCAGCACTCAGGGGGGTTATGGCTACACCTTC.

The chain combines TRBV28 with TRBJ1-1; D is ambiguous. The V end was cut by 5 bases, the J end by 4 bases, with 11 bases between. CDR3 length: 13 residues. The germline gives CDR1 MDHEN, CDR2 SYDVKM. In DNA, the CDR3 is TGTGCCAGCAGTCTAAGTCGTAGCACTGAAGCTTTCTTT. Translating gives CASSLSRSTEAFF.

The chain recombines TRBV11-2 with TRBJ2-2; D is perhaps TRBD2 (7 bases). The CDR3 loop spans 14 amino acids. V lost 6 bases and J 5 bases, leaving 13 bases between the germline ends. The V gene's germline CDR1 is SGHAT and CDR2 FQNNGV. In DNA form, the CDR3 reads TGTGCCAGCAGTAGGGGAGGGGGGACCGGGGAGCTGTTTTTT. It translates to CASSRGGGTGELFF.

The V gene is TRBV19, the J gene TRBJ1-2; 8 nucleotides agree with TRBD1. This CDR3 is 15 amino acids long. V dropped 4 bases and J dropped 2; count of bases not matched to a gene: 6. Germline loops: CDR1 LNHDA, CDR2 SQIVND (reference sequence). Here the CDR3 reads CASSTPRDRNYGYTF. The CDR3 region has the DNA TGTGCCAGTAGTACCCCCCGGGACAGGAACTATGGCTACACCTTC.

The chain recombines TRBV4-1 with TRBJ2-5, with D possibly TRBD1 on 6 matching bases. This CDR3 spans 16 amino acids. Trimming took off 0 bases at V and 1 base at J, with 12 bases between the two ends. Germline lookup yields CDR1 MGHRA and CDR2 YSYEKL. The CDR3 sequence: CASSQEWDTLQETQYF. DNA for the CDR3: TGCGCCAGCAGCCAAGAATGGGACACCCTCCAAGAGACCCAGTACTTC.

The J gene is TRBJ1-1, the V gene TRBV27, with unresolved D. The CDR3 is made up of 14 amino acids. Germline CDR1 is MNHEY and CDR2 is SMNVEV (reference sequence). Trimming pared 5 bases from V and 0 bases from J, leaving 10 bases between. The CDR3 sequence: CASSPGLLNTEAFF. The DNA for the CDR3 is TGTGCCAGCAGTCCCGGACTTCTGAACACTGAAGCTTTCTTT.

The CDR3 DNA sequence: TGCGCCAGCAGCCCTCGACAGGGGGCGGGGAACACTGAAGCTTTCTTT. Translation gives CASSPRQGAGNTEAFF. The V and J genes are TRBV5-1 and TRBJ1-1; 10 nucleotides align to TRBD1. The J segment lost 1 base and the V segment lost 4 bases, leaving 7 bases of the junction unmatched. The CDR3 is 16 amino acids. Germline V gene lookup returns CDR1 SGHRS and CDR2 YFSETQ.

The rearrangement uses TRBV30 and TRBJ2-4; 9 positions match TRBD2. The CDR3 contains 14 residues. V shed 8 bases and J 0 bases; nucleotides not matched to a gene: 5. In germline, CDR1 is GTSNPN, CDR2 SVGIG (reference sequence). This chain's CDR3 is CAGRSGRAKNIQYF. The CDR3 bases are TGTGCCGGGCGTAGCGGGAGAGCCAAAAACATTCAGTACTTC. Using reference TRBV30 and TRBJ2-4 for the parts outside the CDR3, the full variable domain is SQTIHQWPATLVQPVGSPLSLECTVEGTSNPNLYWYRQAAGRGLQLLFYSVGIGQISSEVPQNLSASRPQDRQFILSSKKLLLSDSGFYLCAGRSGRAKNIQYFGAGTRLSVL.

The chain employs TRBV18 and TRBJ2-1; possibly TRBD1 for D (6 bases). Trimming took off 3 bases at V and 3 bases at J, with 9 bases between the two ends. CDR1 and CDR2 (germline): KGHSH, LQKENI. The CDR3 runs 14 residues. CDR3 DNA sequence: TGTGCCAGCTCACCTATGGACAGCTACAATGAGCAGTTCTTC. Its translation is CASSPMDSYNEQFF.

V usage is TRBV6-4 and J usage is TRBJ1-1, with unresolved D. The germline V gene encodes CDR1 MRHNA and CDR2 SNTAGT. The CDR3 is 13 residues long. Deletions cut 6 bases from V and 2 bases from J, with 10 bases between. The CDR3 reads CASRTSTNTEAFF. CDR3 DNA sequence: TGTGCCAGCAGAACTTCGACAAACACTGAAGCTTTCTTT.

This clone was recorded only once. This chain joins TRBV5-6 and TRBJ1-2, with TRBD1 as a possible D gene (6 bases). The germline CDR1 and CDR2 sequences are SGHDT and YYEEEE. Deletions cut 4 bases from V and 1 base from J, with 14 bases between. This CDR3 is built from 15 residues. CDR3 in amino acids: CASSVLRTVNYGYTF. In DNA, the CDR3 is TGTGCCAGCAGCGTGCTCAGGACAGTTAACTATGGCTACACCTTC.

This clone has more than one count but fewer than ten. The V call is TRBV10-2, the J call TRBJ2-7; 8 nucleotides match TRBD2. The CDR3 has 14 residues. The junction had 3 bases not matched to a gene; V was cut back by 2 bases and J by 3 bases. Germline CDR1 WSHSY, CDR2 SAAADI. In nucleotides, the CDR3 is TGCGCCAGCAGTGAGACAGGGACTAGCTACGAGCAGTACGTC. Its translation is CASSETGTSYEQYV.

The chain uses TRBV6-2 or TRBV6-3 and TRBJ1-5; no reliable D call. The germline V and J ends were trimmed by 2 bases and 10 bases, with 12 bases remaining between them. This CDR3 has 13 amino acids. Germline CDR1 and CDR2: MNHEY and SVGEGT. The CDR3 DNA reads TGTGCCAGCAGTTACACAGTAATCCCTCCCCAGCATTTT. It translates to CASSYTVIPPQHF.

The rearrangement joins TRBV5-1 to TRBJ1-2; D is perhaps TRBD1 (5 bases). The germline V gene has CDR1 SGHRS and CDR2 YFSETQ. This CDR3 has 13 amino acids. Trimming left V 5 bases short and J 1 base short, with 9 bases between. The chain's CDR3 is CASREDSNYGYTF. Here the CDR3 DNA reads TGCGCCAGCAGAGAAGACAGTAACTATGGCTACACCTTC.

The CDR3 loop reads CASSLRQVPAYEQYV. CDR3 DNA sequence: TGTGCCAGCAGCCTTCGACAGGTCCCTGCCTACGAGCAGTACGTC. The V and J genes are TRBV28 and TRBJ2-7; tentatively, D is TRBD1 (6 bases). V lost 6 bases, J lost 2 bases, and 17 bases lay in between. Germline loops: CDR1 MDHEN, CDR2 SYDVKM. The CDR3 totals 15 residues.